This T cell receptor (beta chain) stems from a study of T cell responses to AZD1222 COVID-19 vaccine. Study results and limitations: Repertoire sampling occurred only after the peak T cell response.

The CDR3 sequence is 11 residues long. Germline CDR1 is MGHDK and CDR2 is SYGVNS. The V gene lost 6 bases and the J gene lost 7 bases, with 9 bases spanning the gap. In regard to this clone: What it binds is not known.

Clones were read by immunoSEQ multiplex PCR, and TCRdb kept only the in-frame ones, dropping some. The sample carries 150,000 to 180,000 clones, over 85% recorded once. Sequenced material: peripheral blood, taken on day 0 of AZD1222 vaccination. The source of this sequence is an adult in good health. This chain links TRBV25-1 with TRBJ1-1; D unclear. The chain's CDR3 is CASRTGVEAFF. The CDR3 region has the DNA TGTGCCAGCAGGACGGGTGTTGAAGCTTTCTTT.